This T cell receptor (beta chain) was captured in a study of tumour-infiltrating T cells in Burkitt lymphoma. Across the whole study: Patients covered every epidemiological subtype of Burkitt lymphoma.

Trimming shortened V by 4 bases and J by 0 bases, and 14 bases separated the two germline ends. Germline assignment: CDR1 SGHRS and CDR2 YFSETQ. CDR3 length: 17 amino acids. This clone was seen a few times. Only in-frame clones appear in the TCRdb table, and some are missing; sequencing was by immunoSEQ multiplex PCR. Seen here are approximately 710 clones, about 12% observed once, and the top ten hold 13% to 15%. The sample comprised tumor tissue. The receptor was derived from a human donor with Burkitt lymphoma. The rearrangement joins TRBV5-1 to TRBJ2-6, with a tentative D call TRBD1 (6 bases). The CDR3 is CASSTGQQDSGANVLTF. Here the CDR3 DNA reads TGCGCCAGCAGCACGGGACAACAAGACTCTGGGGCCAACGTCCTGACTTTC.